A selection of T cell receptor beta chains follows, all from one sample in a study of blood T cell repertoires in COVID-19. Sequenced by immunoSEQ multiplex PCR; TCRdb stores in-frame clones only, minus some. The repertoire holds about 150,000 clones, with 80% as singletons. The specimen sequenced was peripheral blood. The receptors here all came from a man aged 55-75 years with acute or convalescent COVID-19. Each CDR3 is given with its conserved first and last residue. The D gene is left open where the match is weak. Rows give clone size only sometimes, using once, few, many, or a class for an expanded clone.

>NA|NA|TRBV4-2|TRBJ1-5
CASSQDRDGPNQPQHF
TGTGCCAGCAGCCAAGACAGGGATGGCCCCAATCAGCCCCAGCATTTT
>once|NA|TRBV4-3|TRBJ2-1
CASSQDLSEQFF
TGCGCCAGCAGCCAAGATTTGAGCGAGCAGTTCTTC
>NA|NA|TRBV5-4|TRBJ1-2
CASSPRGGRHYGYTF
TGTGCCAGCAGCCCACGGGGGGGGCGACACTATGGCTACACCTTC
>NA|NA|TRBV4-2|TRBJ1-6
CASSQDSSYNSPLHF
TGTGCCAGCAGCCAGGACAGCTCCTATAATTCACCCCTCCACTTT
>NA|TRBD1|TRBV7-2|TRBJ2-1
CASSLGGTAYNEQFF
TGTGCCAGCAGCTTAGGGGGGACAGCCTACAATGAGCAGTTCTTC
>medium-sized|TRBD1|TRBV18|TRBJ1-1
CASSPGQSNTEAFF
TGTGCCAGCTCACCGGGACAGTCAAACACTGAAGCTTTCTTT
>NA|TRBD2|TRBV10-3|TRBJ2-3
CAISSRGVSQDTTDTQYF
TGTGCCATCAGTTCCCGGGGGGTGAGCCAAGACACCACAGATACGCAGTATTTT
>NA|TRBD1|TRBV28|TRBJ1-5
CASSPPPGGGQPQHF
TGTGCCAGCAGTCCCCCTCCAGGGGGCGGCCAGCCCCAGCATTTT
>NA|NA|TRBV3-1/TRBV3-2|TRBJ2-5
CASSQWLAIGQETQYF
TGTGCCAGCAGCCAATGGCTAGCGATCGGTCAAGAGACCCAGTACTTC
>NA|NA|TRBV18|TRBJ1-1
CASSPGQYLNTEAFF
TGTGCCAGCTCACCAGGACAGTATCTGAACACTGAAGCTTTCTTT
>NA|TRBD1|TRBV28|TRBJ2-6
CASRGQGAGANVLTF
TGTGCCAGCAGAGGACAGGGAGCCGGGGCCAACGTCCTGACTTTC
>NA|TRBD1|TRBV11-3|TRBJ2-7
CASSSTGGEQYF
TGTGCCAGCAGCTCCACAGGGGGCGAGCAGTACTTC
>NA|NA|TRBV7-9|TRBJ2-1
CASRGPAVNEQFF
TGTGCCAGCAGGGGGCCCGCCGTGAATGAGCAGTTCTTC
>NA|NA|TRBV7-9|TRBJ1-6
CASSLLVDSKSRSPLHF
TGTGCCAGCAGCCTTCTTGTGGACTCAAAATCGAGATCACCCCTCCACTTT
>NA|NA|TRBV4-3|TRBJ2-5
CASSQARGDQETQYF
TGCGCCAGCAGCCAAGCTCGGGGAGACCAAGAGACCCAGTACTTC